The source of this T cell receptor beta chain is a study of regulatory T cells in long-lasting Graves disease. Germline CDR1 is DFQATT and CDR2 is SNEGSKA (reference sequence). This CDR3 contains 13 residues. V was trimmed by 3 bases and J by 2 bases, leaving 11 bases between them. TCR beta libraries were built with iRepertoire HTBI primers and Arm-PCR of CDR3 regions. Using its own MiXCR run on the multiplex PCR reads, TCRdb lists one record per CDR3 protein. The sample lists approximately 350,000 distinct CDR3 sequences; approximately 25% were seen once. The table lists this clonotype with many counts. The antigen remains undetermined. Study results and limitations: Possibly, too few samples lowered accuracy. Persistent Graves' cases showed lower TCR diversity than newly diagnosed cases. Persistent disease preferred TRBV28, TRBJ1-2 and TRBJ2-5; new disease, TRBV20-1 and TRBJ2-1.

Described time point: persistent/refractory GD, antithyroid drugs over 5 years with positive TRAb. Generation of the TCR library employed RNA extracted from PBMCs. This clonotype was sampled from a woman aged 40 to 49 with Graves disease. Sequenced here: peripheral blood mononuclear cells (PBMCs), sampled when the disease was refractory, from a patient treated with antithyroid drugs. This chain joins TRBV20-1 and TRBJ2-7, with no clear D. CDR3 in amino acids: CSARARNPYEQYF. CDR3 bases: TGCAGTGCTAGGGCGAGGAACCCCTACGAGCAGTACTTC.